This passage covers 20 T cell receptor beta chains from one sample sequenced in a study of blood T cell repertoires in COVID-19. Assay used: immunoSEQ multiplex PCR; TCRdb lists only in-frame clones, some missing. The sample lists over 60,000 clones; about 80% were seen once. Sequences were obtained from peripheral blood. These receptors were obtained from a human donor in a cohort sampled during active COVID-19.

This chain connects TRBV4-2 to TRBJ2-7; 10 nucleotides align to TRBD2. The CDR3 sequence is 14 residues long. The junction had 0 bases not matched to a gene; V was cut back by 1 base and J by 3 bases. Germline V CDR1 and CDR2: LGHNA, YNFKEQ. The CDR3 DNA reads TGTGCCAGCAGCCAAGGGACTAGCGGCTACGAGCAGTACTTC. This codes for CASSQGTSGYEQYF.

This chain links TRBV6-5 with TRBJ1-4; 7 bases fit TRBD1. This CDR3 contains 14 residues. The ends lost 6 bases at V and 8 bases at J; junction bases unmatched: 9. Germline values: CDR1 MNHEY, CDR2 SVGAGI. The chain's CDR3 is CASRPGQESEKLFF. The CDR3 DNA follows: TGTGCCAGCAGACCAGGACAGGAATCAGAAAAACTGTTTTTT.

The chain carries TRBV5-1 and TRBJ1-6, with unresolved D. Germline-derived CDR1 and CDR2 are SGHRS and YFSETQ. V was shortened by 0 bases and J by 7 bases, with 11 bases between the two germline ends. The CDR3 covers 15 residues. The CDR3 region has the DNA TGCGCCAGCAGCTTGGGCCCCCCGAGGAATTCACCCCTCCACTTT. This sequence encodes CASSLGPPRNSPLHF.

The V gene is TRBV18, the J gene TRBJ2-5, with TRBD2 as a possible D gene (6 bases). V was shortened by 6 bases and J by 4 bases, with 12 bases between the two germline ends. The germline V gene encodes CDR1 KGHSH and CDR2 LQKENI. CDR3 length: 13 residues. CDR3 sequence (DNA): TGTGCCAGCTCTACCTTCGGGAGAGAGACCCAGTACTTC. Its translation is CASSTFGRETQYF.

This clone was observed a few times. This chain joins TRBV10-3 and TRBJ2-2, with 11 nucleotides matching TRBD2. Germline V lookup: CDR1 ENHRY, CDR2 SYGVKD. The CDR3 is 15 residues long. V lost 6 bases and J lost 3; bases outside the gene matches: 3. CDR3 sequence reads: CAIRTSGSDTGELFF. The CDR3 coding sequence is TGTGCCATCAGAACTAGCGGGAGTGACACCGGGGAGCTGTTTTTT.

The rearrangement links TRBV11-2 to TRBJ2-7; TRBD2 aligns across 7 bases. The V gene's germline CDR1 is SGHAT and CDR2 FQNNGV. J lost 6 bases, V lost 4 bases, and 6 bases had no gene match. The CDR3 loop spans 13 amino acids. CDR3 in amino acids: CASSSGTNGEQYF. In nucleotides, the CDR3 is TGTGCCAGCAGCTCCGGGACTAACGGCGAGCAGTACTTC. The variable domain in full, completed from reference TRBV11-2 and TRBJ2-7, reads EAGVAQSPRYKIIEKRQSVAFWCNPISGHATLYWYQQILGQGPKLLIQFQNNGVVDDSQLPKDRFSAERLKGVDSTLKIQPAKLEDSAVYLCASSSGTNGEQYFGPGTRLTVT.

This chain connects TRBV5-5 to TRBJ2-7, with TRBD2 as a possible D gene (7 bases). Germline V lookup: CDR1 SGHKS, CDR2 YYEKEE (reference sequence). CDR3 length: 14 amino acids. Trimming cost V 4 bases and J 2 bases, with 13 bases left between them. CDR3 sequence reads: CASSIPGGPYEQYF. CDR3 DNA: TGTGCCAGCAGCATCCCGGGGGGCCCCTACGAGCAGTACTTC.

This clone was counted once. The chain has TRBV30 and TRBJ2-4, with D unresolved. Germline CDR1 is GTSNPN and CDR2 is SVGIG (reference sequence). The germline V and J ends were trimmed by 1 base and 0 bases, with 4 bases remaining between them. This CDR3 spans 13 amino acids. CDR3 residues: CAWSAEAKNIQYF. The CDR3 nucleotides are TGTGCCTGGAGTGCAGAAGCCAAAAACATTCAGTACTTC.

J is TRBJ2-7 and V is TRBV2; the D gene is possibly TRBD1 (5 bases). Germline V lookup: CDR1 SNHLY, CDR2 FYNNEI. Trimming took 2 bases from V and 5 from J, leaving 13 bases between them. This CDR3 contains 14 residues. The CDR3 protein is CASSERAGFDEQYF. CDR3 bases: TGTGCCAGCAGTGAAAGGGCAGGGTTCGACGAGCAGTACTTC.

The chain's CDR3 is CASSPAGTGGDNEQFF. CDR3 sequence (DNA): TGTGCCAGCAGCCCTGCCGGGACAGGGGGTGACAATGAGCAGTTCTTC. The chain couples TRBV6-2 or TRBV6-3 to TRBJ2-1; TRBD1 matches at 11 bases. Germline loops: CDR1 MNHEY, CDR2 SVGEGT. With V trimmed by 6 bases and J by 5 bases, 9 bases remained unmatched. This CDR3 contains 16 residues.

The chain links TRBV5-8 to TRBJ2-3, with a possible D match to TRBD2 (5 bases). The CDR3 spans 15 residues. Looked up from germline, CDR1 is SGHTS and CDR2 is YDEGEE. V lost 2 bases, J lost 1 base, and 11 bases lay in between. The CDR3 is CASSFRGSGTDTQYF. CDR3 bases: TGTGCCAGCAGCTTTCGAGGGAGTGGCACAGATACGCAGTATTTT. The whole variable domain, filled in from reference TRBV5-8 and TRBJ2-3, reads EAGVTQSPTHLIKTRGQQATLRCSPISGHTSVYWYQQALGLGLQFLLWYDEGEERNRGNFPPRFSGRQFPNYSSELNVNALELEDSALYLCASSFRGSGTDTQYFGPGTRLTVL.

The genes are TRBV28 and TRBJ2-5; 7 positions match TRBD2. Germline CDR1 is MDHEN and CDR2 is SYDVKM. V gave up 6 bases and J gave up 1 base; unmatched junction bases: 8. The CDR3 has 15 residues. CDR3 amino acids: CASSPPTSLQETQYF. CDR3 bases: TGTGCCAGCAGCCCCCCGACTAGCCTCCAAGAGACCCAGTACTTC. Filled out from reference TRBV28 and TRBJ2-5, the complete variable domain reads DVKVTQSSRYLVKRTGEKVFLECVQDMDHENMFWYRQDPGLGLRLIYFSYDVKMKEKGDIPEGYSVSREKKERFSLILESASTNQTSMYLCASSPPTSLQETQYFGPGTRLLVL.

This clone appeared a single time. The V call is TRBV14, the J call TRBJ2-4, with D hard to call. V lost 3 bases, J lost 0 bases, and 12 bases lay in between. The CDR3 is made up of 16 amino acids. CDR1 is SGHDN and CDR2 is FVKESK in the germline V gene. CDR3 residues: CASSQRHDLAKNIQYF. As DNA, the CDR3 is TGTGCCAGCAGCCAGAGACATGACCTAGCCAAAAACATTCAGTACTTC.

This clone has a single count. The chain is built from TRBV5-5 and TRBJ2-7; 10 positions agree with TRBD1. After removal of 4 bases from V and 4 bases from J, the junction contained 8 bases not matched to a gene. This CDR3 contains 15 residues. Germline V gene sequence: CDR1 SGHKS, CDR2 YYEKEE (reference sequence). The CDR3 coding sequence is TGTGCCAGCAGCGAGGCCGGGACAGGGGTGTACGAGCAGTACTTC. It yields the protein CASSEAGTGVYEQYF.

The chain carries TRBV11-2 and TRBJ2-2, with 7 bases identical to TRBD1. CDR1 and CDR2 (germline): SGHAT, FQNNGV. Losses at the gene ends were 1 base for V and 4 bases for J; bases not matched to a gene: 3. The CDR3 is 15 residues long. DNA of the CDR3: TGTGCCAGCAGCTTAGTATGGGACAGCACCGGGGAGCTGTTTTTT. The encoded protein is CASSLVWDSTGELFF.

The chain uses TRBV7-6 and TRBJ2-5; TRBD2 matches 8 bases. V lost 5 bases and J lost 1; bases outside the gene matches: 12. The V gene's germline CDR1 is SGHVS and CDR2 FNYEAQ. The CDR3 is made up of 17 amino acids. CDR3: CASSTTGGGGLQETQYF. For the CDR3, the DNA is TGTGCCAGCAGCACTACGGGAGGGGGTGGTCTCCAAGAGACCCAGTACTTC. Drawing the rest from reference TRBV7-6 and TRBJ2-5, the complete variable domain is GAGVSQSPRYKVTKRGQDVALRCDPISGHVSLYWYRQALGQGPEFLTYFNYEAQQDKSGLPNDRFSAERPEGSISTLTIQRTEQRDSAMYRCASSTTGGGGLQETQYFGPGTRLLVL.

This clone occurred a few times. The CDR3 protein is CASSQEALAGGKTGELFF. CDR3 DNA: TGTGCCAGCAGCCAAGAGGCACTAGCGGGAGGAAAGACCGGGGAGCTGTTTTTT. The rearrangement joins TRBV3-1 (or the pseudogene TRBV3-2) to TRBJ2-2; the match to TRBD2 covers 12 bases. Germline CDR1 reads LGHDT; CDR2 reads YNNKEL (reference sequence). The CDR3 is made up of 18 amino acids. With 0 bases clipped from V and 5 bases from J, the junction kept 7 bases outside the gene matches.

The chain employs TRBV2 and TRBJ1-2; D perhaps matches TRBD1 (5 bases). The length of the CDR3 is 13 residues. V gave up 10 bases and J gave up 5 bases, with 17 bases separating them. Looked up from germline, CDR1 is SNHLY and CDR2 is FYNNEI. In nucleotides, the CDR3 is TGTGCCAACCGGGGGGATGGGGTTTATGGCTACACCTTC. Its translation: CANRGDGVYGYTF.

V usage is TRBV7-2 and J usage is TRBJ2-7, with TRBD2 matching over 10 bases. Trimming removed 3 bases from V and 4 bases from J; junction bases left unmatched: 3. From germline, CDR1 is SGHTA and CDR2 FQGNSA. This CDR3 has 14 residues. The CDR3 DNA is TGTGCCAGCAGCTTCCAGCGGGGGGGTTACGAGCAGTACTTC. Amino acid sequence: CASSFQRGGYEQYF.

The rearrangement links TRBV29-1 to TRBJ1-2; TRBD1 is a possible D gene (6 bases). The germline V and J ends were trimmed by 3 bases and 4 bases, with 12 bases remaining between them. The germline V gene encodes CDR1 SQVTM and CDR2 ANQGSEA. The CDR3 totals 13 residues. The chain's CDR3 is CSVDEGGGYGYTF. For the CDR3, the DNA is TGCAGCGTTGACGAGGGAGGGGGCTATGGCTACACCTTC.